This section outlines one T cell receptor (beta chain) sequence together with its context. TCRdb processed the 5' RACE reads anew with MiXCR; each CDR3 protein has one entry. The sample consists of tens of thousands of distinct CDR3 sequences, roughly 16% of them appearing once. This specimen comes from a study of T cells of healthy individuals. The germline CDR1 and CDR2 sequences are LGHDT and YNNKEL (reference sequence). Trimming left V 4 bases short and J 2 bases short, with 9 bases between. This CDR3 has 15 amino acids. The J gene is TRBJ1-6, the V gene TRBV3-1; D is undetermined. This receptor was taken from a human donor in good health. CDR3 in amino acids: CASSLRDAYNSPLHF. The CDR3 nucleotides are TGTGCCAGCAGCCTGCGGGATGCCTATAATTCACCCCTCCACTTT.